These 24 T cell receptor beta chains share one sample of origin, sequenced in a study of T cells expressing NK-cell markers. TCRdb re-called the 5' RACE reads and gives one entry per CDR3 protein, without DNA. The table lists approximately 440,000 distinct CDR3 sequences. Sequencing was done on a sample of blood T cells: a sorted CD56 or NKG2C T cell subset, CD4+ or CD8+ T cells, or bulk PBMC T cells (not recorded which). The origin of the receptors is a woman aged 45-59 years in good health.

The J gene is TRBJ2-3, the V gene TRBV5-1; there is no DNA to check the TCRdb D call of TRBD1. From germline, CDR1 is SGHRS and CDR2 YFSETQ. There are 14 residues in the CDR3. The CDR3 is CASRGDRDTDTQYF.

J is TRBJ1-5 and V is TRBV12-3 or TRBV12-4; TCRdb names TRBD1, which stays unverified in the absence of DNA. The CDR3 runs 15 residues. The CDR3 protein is CASSHDRGYSQPQHF.

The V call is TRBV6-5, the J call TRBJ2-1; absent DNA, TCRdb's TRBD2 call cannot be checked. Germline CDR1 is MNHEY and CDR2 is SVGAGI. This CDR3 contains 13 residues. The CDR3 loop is CASSPGLLGEQFF.

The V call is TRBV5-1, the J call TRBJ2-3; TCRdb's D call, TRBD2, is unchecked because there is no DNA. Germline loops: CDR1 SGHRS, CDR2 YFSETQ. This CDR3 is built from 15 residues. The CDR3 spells CASSVPSGREDTQYF.

The CDR3 sequence: CASGLGNDNTEAFF. J is TRBJ1-1 and V is TRBV12-5. Per the germline V gene, CDR1 is LGHNT and CDR2 is FRNRAP. CDR3 length: 14 amino acids.

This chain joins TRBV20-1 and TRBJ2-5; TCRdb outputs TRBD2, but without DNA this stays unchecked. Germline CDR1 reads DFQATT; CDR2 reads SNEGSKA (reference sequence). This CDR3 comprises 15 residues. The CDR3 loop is CSASPSGGSQETQYF.

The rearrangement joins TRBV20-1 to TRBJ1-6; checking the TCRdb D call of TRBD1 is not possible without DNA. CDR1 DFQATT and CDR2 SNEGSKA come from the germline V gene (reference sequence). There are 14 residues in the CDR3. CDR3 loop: CSAKKDKDNSPLHF.

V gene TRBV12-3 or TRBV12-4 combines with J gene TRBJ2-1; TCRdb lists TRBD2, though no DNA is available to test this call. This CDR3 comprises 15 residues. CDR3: CASSLGGTSVVGGFF.

The CDR3 here is CASSATGWVGYTF. V usage is TRBV6-5 and J usage is TRBJ1-2; TCRdb's D call, TRBD1, is unchecked because there is no DNA. The CDR3 spans 13 residues. Per the germline V gene, CDR1 is MNHEY and CDR2 is SVGAGI.

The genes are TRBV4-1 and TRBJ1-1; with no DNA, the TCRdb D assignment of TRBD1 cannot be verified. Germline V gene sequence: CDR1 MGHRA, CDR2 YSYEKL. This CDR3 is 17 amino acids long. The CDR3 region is CASSQPGQKKVGTEAFF.

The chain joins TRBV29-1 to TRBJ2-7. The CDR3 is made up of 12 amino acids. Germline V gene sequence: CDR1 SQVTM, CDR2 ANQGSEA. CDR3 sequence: CSVAVGSYEQYF.

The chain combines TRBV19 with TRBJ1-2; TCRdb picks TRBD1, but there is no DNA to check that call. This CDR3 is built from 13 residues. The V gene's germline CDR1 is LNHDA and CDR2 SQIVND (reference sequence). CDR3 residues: CASSRQGSYGYTF.

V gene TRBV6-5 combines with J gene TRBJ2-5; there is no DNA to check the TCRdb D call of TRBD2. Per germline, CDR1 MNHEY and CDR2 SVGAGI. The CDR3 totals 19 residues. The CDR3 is CASSYGGGLRRGSRAAQYF.

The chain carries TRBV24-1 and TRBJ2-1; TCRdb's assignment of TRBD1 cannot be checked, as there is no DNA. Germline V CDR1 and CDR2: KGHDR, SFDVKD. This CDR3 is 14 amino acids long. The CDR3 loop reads CATSGEGGGPEQFF.

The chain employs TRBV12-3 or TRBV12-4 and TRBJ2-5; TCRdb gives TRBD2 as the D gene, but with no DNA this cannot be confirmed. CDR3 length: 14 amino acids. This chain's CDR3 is CASSLSEGSKTQYF.

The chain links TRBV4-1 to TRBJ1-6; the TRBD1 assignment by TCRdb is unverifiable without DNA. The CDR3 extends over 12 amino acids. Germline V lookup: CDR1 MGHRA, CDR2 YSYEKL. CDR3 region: CASSQVGGSLHF.

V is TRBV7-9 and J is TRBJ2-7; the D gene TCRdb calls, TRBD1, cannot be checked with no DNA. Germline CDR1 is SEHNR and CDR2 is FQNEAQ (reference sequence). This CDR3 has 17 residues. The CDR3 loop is CASSLVALGTVNYEQYF.

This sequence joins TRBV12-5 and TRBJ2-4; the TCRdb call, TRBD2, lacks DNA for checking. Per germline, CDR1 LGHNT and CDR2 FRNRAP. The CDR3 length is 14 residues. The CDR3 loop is CASRDSRRKNIQYF.

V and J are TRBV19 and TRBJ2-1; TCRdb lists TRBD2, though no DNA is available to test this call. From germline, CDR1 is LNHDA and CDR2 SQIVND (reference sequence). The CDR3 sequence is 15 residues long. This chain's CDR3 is CASSEAGGPWNEQFF.

The CDR3 reads CASRGPVLGELFF. This rearrangement joins TRBV7-6 to TRBJ2-2; checking the TCRdb D call of TRBD1 is not possible without DNA. The germline V gene encodes CDR1 SGHVS and CDR2 FNYEAQ. The CDR3 loop spans 13 amino acids. The full variable domain, rest sourced from reference TRBV7-6 and TRBJ2-2, is GAGVSQSPRYKVTKRGQDVALRCDPISGHVSLYWYRQALGQGPEFLTYFNYEAQQDKSGLPNDRFSAERPEGSISTLTIQRTEQRDSAMYRCASRGPVLGELFFGEGSRLTVL.

CDR3 sequence: CASSLEPGPLSGANVLTF. This sequence joins TRBV5-6 and TRBJ2-6; there is no DNA to check the TCRdb D call of TRBD1. The CDR3 totals 18 residues. Germline V gene lookup returns CDR1 SGHDT and CDR2 YYEEEE.

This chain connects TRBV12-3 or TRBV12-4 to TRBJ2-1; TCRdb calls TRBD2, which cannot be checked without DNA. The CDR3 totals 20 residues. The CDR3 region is CASSPSGTSGRIWVNNEQFF.

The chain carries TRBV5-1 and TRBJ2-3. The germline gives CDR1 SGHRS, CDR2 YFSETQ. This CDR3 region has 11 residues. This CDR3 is CASSLGDTQYF.

The chain's CDR3 is CSVLDRGGYTF. This sequence joins TRBV29-1 and TRBJ1-2; no DNA is available, so the TRBD1 call from TCRdb remains unchecked. From germline, CDR1 is SQVTM and CDR2 ANQGSEA. The CDR3 loop spans 11 amino acids.